These T cell receptor beta chains were read from a single sample in a study of T cells in Graves' hyperthyroidism and ophthalmopathy. One entry per CDR3 protein, called by TCRdb with MiXCR from the multiplex PCR reads. The sample consists of fewer than 550,000 distinct CDR3 sequences, roughly 25% of them appearing once. The material sequenced was blood. These receptors originate from a woman under 40 with Graves' ophthalmopathy. Both conserved end residues are part of each CDR3. The D gene is left open where the match is weak. Size tells how often a clone was seen (once, few, many) or the class of an expanded clone, and some rows leave it out.

- | TRBJ2-2 | TRBV11-3 | TRBD1 | TGTGCCAGCAGTCACCGGACAGGAATGACCGGGGAGCTGTTTTTT | CASSHRTGMTGELFF
few | TRBJ1-1 | TRBV28 | - | TGTGCCAGTAGTATTTGGGGGCGGGGGATGAACACTGAAGCTTTCTTT | CASSIWGRGMNTEAFF
- | TRBJ2-2 | TRBV6-2/TRBV6-3 | TRBD1 | TGTGCCAGCACCGACAGGGAAAGGACCGGGGAGCTGTTTTTT | CASTDRERTGELFF
- | TRBJ2-2 | TRBV24-1 | - | TGTGCCACCAGTGATTTAACCCCAGGCCACTCCACCGGGGAGCTGTTTTTT | CATSDLTPGHSTGELFF
- | TRBJ1-1 | TRBV15 | - | TGTGCCACCAGCAACCCAACGTACACTGAAGCTTTCTTT | CATSNPTYTEAFF
- | TRBJ2-7 | TRBV6-1 | - | TGTGCCAGCAGTGAAGTCGGGGACATCCCGCAGCAGTACTTC | CASSEVGDIPQQYF
many | TRBJ2-7 | TRBV6-1 | - | TGTGCCAGCAGTGTTGGCAGTGCCTACGAGCAGTACTTC | CASSVGSAYEQYF
many | TRBJ2-7 | TRBV10-2 | - | TGCGCCAGCAGTGAGCCAGGCCACGAGCAGTACTTC | CASSEPGHEQYF
many | TRBJ2-5 | TRBV6-2/TRBV6-3 | - | TGTGCCAGCAGTAAGAGGCGGCTAGCAGAAGAGACCCAGTACTTC | CASSKRRLAEETQYF
few | TRBJ2-5 | TRBV3-1 | TRBD2 | TGTGCCAGTTCCATCCGGGGGGGGCAAGAGACCCAGTACTTC | CASSIRGGQETQYF
- | TRBJ2-5 | TRBV12-5 | - | TGTGCTAGTGGTTCCCCGACTGGGGAGACCCAGTACTTC | CASGSPTGETQYF
many | TRBJ1-5 | TRBV4-1 | - | TGCGCCAGCAGCCAAGATCAGTTCCGTCAGCCCCAGCATTTT | CASSQDQFRQPQHF